The T cell receptor beta chain described here comes from a study of T cells in tuberculosis. About the research overall: CD1B tetramers identified T cells specific for mycobacterial lipid GMM. General study findings and limits: Low-affinity CD1B-GMM tetramer-binding T cells may have been missed.

Germline assignment: CDR1 SGHRS and CDR2 YFSETQ. V shed 2 bases, J shed 5 bases, and the junction held 3 bases outside the gene matches. The CDR3 totals 14 residues. TCR-alpha and TCR-beta chains were sequenced unpaired. This table comes from immunoSEQ multiplex PCR, and its TCRdb copy is limited to in-frame clones, with some not included. The table records 80,000 to 100,000 clones, around 90% of them present only once. This clone appeared a few times. Sorting used thawed, overnight-rested PBMC stained with anti-CD3, a viability dye and GMM-loaded CD1B tetramer. CD1B tetramers were loaded with Rhodococcus equi-derived C32 glucose monomycolate. From each donor, around 100,000 tetramer-negative cells were sorted.

The TCR was taken from an adult woman with latent tuberculosis. This chain connects TRBV5-1 to TRBJ2-1, with TRBD1 matching 8 bases. Sequencing input: CD1b-GMM tetramer-negative cells sorted from PBMCs. This CDR3 is CASSFGQGDNEQFF. CDR3 DNA sequence: TGCGCCAGCAGCTTCGGACAGGGAGACAATGAGCAGTTCTTC.